These 24 T cell receptor beta chains were sequenced from one sample in a study of blood T cell repertoires in COVID-19. Clones were read by immunoSEQ multiplex PCR, and TCRdb kept only the in-frame ones, dropping some. Of about 55,000 clones listed, around nine tenths are singletons. Source material: peripheral blood. The source is a man between 60 and 70 years old with active COVID-19.

The chain combines TRBV5-1 with TRBJ2-3; 7 nucleotides align to TRBD2. This CDR3 spans 20 amino acids. The V segment lost 3 bases and the J segment 1 base; nucleotides outside the gene matches: 20. The germline V gene has CDR1 SGHRS and CDR2 YFSETQ. CDR3 residues: CASSWGLLPRVGGRTDTQYF. The DNA of the CDR3 is TGCGCCAGCAGCTGGGGATTATTACCCCGGGTGGGAGGGCGCACAGATACGCAGTATTTT.

This chain joins TRBV19 and TRBJ2-2; TRBD2 aligns across 9 bases. V gave up 5 bases and J gave up 7 bases; unmatched junction bases: 11. The CDR3 totals 16 residues. CDR1 and CDR2 (germline): LNHDA, SQIVND (reference sequence). CDR3 bases: TGTGCCAGTAGTCCTTCGGCGGGAGGGCGAGACGGGGAGCTGTTTTTT. It is translated as CASSPSAGGRDGELFF.

The chain combines TRBV19 with TRBJ2-5, with a tentative D call TRBD1 (7 bases). This CDR3 has 14 amino acids. Per germline, CDR1 LNHDA and CDR2 SQIVND (reference sequence). Trimming removed 4 bases from V and 5 bases from J, with 14 bases in between. The CDR3 coding sequence is TGTGCCAGTAGTAGGGCCAGGGGGGTCGAGACCCAGTACTTC. Encoded protein: CASSRARGVETQYF.

The CDR3 is CASSYRGGNLNSPLHF. The CDR3 DNA follows: TGTGCCAGCAGCTATCGGGGGGGGAACTTAAATTCACCCCTCCACTTT. The chain recombines TRBV11-2 with TRBJ1-6; D is possibly TRBD1 (5 bases). The CDR3 covers 16 residues. V was shortened by 4 bases and J by 7 bases, with 17 bases between the two germline ends. Germline values: CDR1 SGHAT, CDR2 FQNNGV.

The chain is built from TRBV6-6 and TRBJ2-1, with 11 bases identical to TRBD2. J lost 7 bases, V lost 4 bases, and 9 bases had no gene match. Germline values: CDR1 MNHNY, CDR2 SVGAGI (reference sequence). The CDR3 spans 16 residues. The CDR3 region is CASSLAATSGRNEQFF. The CDR3 nucleotides read TGTGCCAGCAGTTTAGCCGCTACTAGCGGGAGAAATGAGCAGTTCTTC.

This clone came up once. V is TRBV9 and J is TRBJ2-3; TRBD2 matches at 11 bases. The germline V gene encodes CDR1 SGDLS and CDR2 YYNGEE. The length of the CDR3 is 17 residues. V lost 2 bases and J lost 2; bases outside the gene matches: 7. CDR3 amino acids: CASSVDVLAGDTDTQYF. As DNA, the CDR3 is TGTGCCAGCAGCGTCGACGTACTAGCGGGGGACACAGATACGCAGTATTTT.

This clone was found once. J is TRBJ2-2 and V is TRBV11-3, with 8 bases that match TRBD2. Trimming removed 6 bases from V and 7 bases from J; junction bases left unmatched: 10. The CDR3 is made up of 15 amino acids. CDR1 is SGHNT and CDR2 is YENEEA in the germline V gene. The CDR3 DNA is TGTGCCAGCAGTCGTAGCGGGACGGCCGGCGGGGAGCTGTTTTTT. Translation: CASSRSGTAGGELFF.

The V and J genes are TRBV4-2 and TRBJ2-5; D uncertain. V was clipped by 0 bases and J by 4 bases, with 6 bases between them. The CDR3 consists of 13 residues. Germline-derived CDR1 and CDR2 are LGHNA and YNFKEQ. This CDR3 reads CASSQDAGETQYF. CDR3 DNA: TGTGCCAGCAGCCAAGATGCCGGAGAGACCCAGTACTTC.

The rearrangement joins TRBV5-6 to TRBJ2-7; a possible D gene is TRBD2 (5 bases). This CDR3 spans 14 amino acids. Germline-derived CDR1 and CDR2 are SGHDT and YYEEEE. V was trimmed by 0 bases and J by 6 bases, leaving 13 bases between them. The CDR3 sequence is CASSLVFGSAEQYF. The CDR3 nucleotides read TGTGCCAGCAGCTTGGTTTTTGGGAGCGCCGAGCAGTACTTC.

V usage is TRBV2 and J usage is TRBJ2-7, with D perhaps TRBD1 (6 bases). Trimming left V 6 bases short and J 2 bases short, with 11 bases between. The CDR3 length is 13 residues. Germline V lookup: CDR1 SNHLY, CDR2 FYNNEI. CDR3 nucleotide sequence: TGTGCCAGCAGGGTTACAGGGACCTACGAGCAGTACTTC. This translates into CASRVTGTYEQYF.

The rearrangement uses TRBV12-5 and TRBJ2-5; D unresolved. Germline CDR1 LGHNT, CDR2 FRNRAP. The CDR3 has 13 residues. V was trimmed by 0 bases and J by 7 bases, leaving 9 bases between them. The CDR3 nucleotides read TGTGCTAGTGGTTTGGTGCGTTCGGGGACCCAGTACTTC. Translated: CASGLVRSGTQYF.

The chain couples TRBV7-6 to TRBJ2-7; possible D gene TRBD2, 5 bases. CDR1 is SGHVS and CDR2 is FNYEAQ in the germline V gene. With 0 bases removed from V and 0 bases from J, the gap between germline ends came to 12 bases. The CDR3 loop spans 16 amino acids. The chain's CDR3 is CASSLAGGFLSYEQYF. As DNA, the CDR3 is TGTGCCAGCAGCTTAGCAGGCGGGTTCCTCTCCTACGAGCAGTACTTC.

The chain combines TRBV9 with TRBJ1-1, with TRBD1 identical over 9 bases. The germline gives CDR1 SGDLS, CDR2 YYNGEE. After removal of 0 bases from V and 4 bases from J, the junction contained 10 bases not matched to a gene. The CDR3 sequence is 17 residues long. In DNA form, the CDR3 reads TGTGCCAGCAGCGTAGGAGAACTACAGGGGGCCTTCACTGAAGCTTTCTTT. Its protein is CASSVGELQGAFTEAFF.

The chain is built from TRBV5-1 and TRBJ2-3, with 12 bases aligning to TRBD2. V dropped 3 bases and J dropped 6; count of bases not matched to a gene: 5. The CDR3 length is 15 residues. Germline V gene sequence: CDR1 SGHRS, CDR2 YFSETQ. CDR3 amino acids: CASSSGLAGTDTQYF. CDR3 sequence (DNA): TGCGCCAGCAGCTCAGGACTAGCGGGAACGGATACGCAGTATTTT.

This chain links TRBV5-1 with TRBJ2-3, with 12 bases identical to TRBD2. Germline CDR1 SGHRS, CDR2 YFSETQ. This CDR3 has 17 amino acids. V shed 3 bases, J shed 5 bases, and the junction held 10 bases outside the gene matches. The CDR3 DNA follows: TGCGCCAGCAGCTATTACCTAGCGGGAGGGCCGGGAGATACGCAGTATTTT. Amino acid sequence: CASSYYLAGGPGDTQYF.

The chain has TRBV6-5 and TRBJ2-4, with 9 bases fitting TRBD1. The V segment lost 8 bases and the J segment 6 bases; nucleotides outside the gene matches: 2. The CDR3 length is 12 residues. CDR1 and CDR2 (germline): MNHEY, SVGAGI. The CDR3 sequence is CASRDRVNIQYF. The CDR3 nucleotides are TGTGCCAGCCGGGACAGGGTAAACATTCAGTACTTC.

The chain carries TRBV6-5 and TRBJ2-5, with D maybe TRBD2 (5 bases). The CDR3 totals 14 residues. CDR1 is MNHEY and CDR2 is SVGAGI in the germline V gene. The germline V and J ends were trimmed by 0 bases and 5 bases, with 10 bases remaining between them. This CDR3 is CASSYSYSGETQYF. CDR3 nucleotide sequence: TGTGCCAGCAGTTACTCGTACAGCGGCGAGACCCAGTACTTC.

The chain has TRBV12-5 and TRBJ2-1; no definite D call. In germline, CDR1 is LGHNT, CDR2 FRNRAP. With 4 bases removed from V and 4 bases from J, the gap between germline ends came to 11 bases. CDR3 size: 14 residues. CDR3 loop: CASGSLARYNEQFF. In DNA, the CDR3 is TGTGCTAGTGGTTCCTTAGCTCGGTACAATGAGCAGTTCTTC.

The chain combines TRBV4-2 with TRBJ2-5; 8 bases line up with TRBD1. CDR3 length equals 16 residues. Germline values: CDR1 LGHNA, CDR2 YNFKEQ. With 0 bases clipped from V and 2 bases from J, the junction kept 5 bases outside the gene matches. CDR3 region: CASSQEAGQGQETQYF. CDR3 nucleotides: TGTGCCAGCAGCCAAGAAGCCGGACAGGGTCAAGAGACCCAGTACTTC.

J is TRBJ2-2 and V is TRBV28, with D unclear. The V end lost 6 bases, the J end lost 3 bases, and 5 bases lay between the germline ends. The germline gives CDR1 MDHEN, CDR2 SYDVKM. This CDR3 comprises 12 residues. CDR3 loop: CASSRDTGELFF. CDR3 sequence (DNA): TGTGCCAGCAGCCGGGACACCGGGGAGCTGTTTTTT.

This sequence joins TRBV4-1 and TRBJ2-1; 10 bases map to TRBD1. The junction had 3 bases not matched to a gene; V was cut back by 1 base and J by 3 bases. This CDR3 contains 16 residues. Per the germline V gene, CDR1 is MGHRA and CDR2 is YSYEKL. The CDR3 DNA sequence: TGCGCCAGCAGCCAAGCAGGGACAGGGGTCTACAATGAGCAGTTCTTC. Translated: CASSQAGTGVYNEQFF.

The chain links TRBV25-1 to TRBJ2-1; the match to TRBD2 covers 7 bases. V lost 5 bases, J lost 0 bases, and 7 bases stayed unmatched. From germline, CDR1 is MGHDK and CDR2 SYGVNS. The CDR3 has 16 residues. The CDR3 DNA sequence: TGTGCCAGCAGTCCTCCTAGCGGAAACTCCTACAATGAGCAGTTCTTC. Its translation: CASSPPSGNSYNEQFF.

The chain combines TRBV6-1 with TRBJ2-3, with D possibly TRBD2 on 5 matching bases. Trimming took off 2 bases at V and 0 bases at J, with 9 bases between the two ends. This CDR3 comprises 15 residues. CDR1 is MNHNS, CDR2 SASEGT, per germline. In nucleotides, the CDR3 is TGTGCCAGCAGTGAAAAGGGAGCTAGCACAGATACGCAGTATTTT. Its translation: CASSEKGASTDTQYF.

The chain has TRBV11-3 and TRBJ2-2; 9 positions match TRBD1. The CDR3 runs 13 residues. Germline trimming cut 4 bases from V and 6 bases from J; bases unmatched to any gene: 0. CDR1 SGHNT and CDR2 YENEEA come from the germline V gene. The CDR3 here is CASSWTGAGELFF. The CDR3 nucleotides read TGTGCCAGCAGCTGGACAGGGGCCGGGGAGCTGTTTTTT.